The present entry profiles one TCR beta chain with its context. It lacks a known antigen. The sample's time point label, decoded: baseline before first vaccination. Samples from vaccinated people were obtained from the UK trials COV001 and COV002, which included a single-blind randomized controlled phase 2/3 trial of AZD1222 (ChAdOx1 nCoV-19) in healthy adults. Trial participant PBMC samples were collected at day 0 and day 28 after the second dose for TCRbeta chain sequencing. This specimen belongs to a study of T cell responses to AZD1222 COVID-19 vaccine (dated by TCRdb to about 2021). For the wider study: TCR sequencing covered more than 230 trial participants: 207 given two doses of AZD1222 and about 26 given two doses of MenACWY control vaccine. Enrollment into the trials was organized by age into subgroups of 18-55, 56-69 and 70-plus years, and those subgroups contained approximately 150, 30 and 60 TCR-sequenced participants, respectively.

Results and caveats for the whole study, not just this receptor: Because no day 14 peak-response samples were available, repertoires were characterized only after the peak T cell response. CD4 TCRs associated with the vaccine covered the entire spike protein, and the dominant responses were in regions 160-218 and 743-854. The 56-69-year group was small, and its depth increase did not reach significance, likely because of low power. Spike-specific TCR breadth and depth rose significantly after two AZD1222 doses compared with day 0 and with MenACWY recipients. Participants were mostly white British and included more females than males, and it was suggested by the authors that clonal diversity may have been underestimated. Reportedly, almost half of the unique spike-specific TCRs recognized epitopes lying outside the regions that are mutated in the B.1.351 and B.1.1.7 variants. Conclusions about previously exposed vaccinees were limited because only 5 or 6 AZD1222 recipients were SARS-CoV-2 seropositive at baseline.

The germline V gene specifies MDHEN as CDR1 and SYDVKM as CDR2. From V the trimming removes 5 bases and from J it removes 5 bases, while the gene matches leave 8 bases of the junction unaccounted for. The CDR3, cysteine through phenylalanine, is 14 amino acids long. The DNA shown is the 42-base CDR3, in frame from base 1. The CDR3 regions of human TCRbeta chains were subjected to immunosequencing. The authors processed their data as follows. TCRs in the repertoires were matched against a reference library of SARS-CoV-2-specific TCRs that had been generated with the MIRA antigen-specificity platform. Breadth meant the fraction of unique TCRs that were SARS-CoV-2-associated, whereas depth meant the fraction of total T cells that were SARS-CoV-2-associated. Each spike-specific TCR was assigned to its reactive spike region and to a CD4 or CD8 class using the MIRA data. Log10-transformed breadth and depth values were compared by one-way ANOVA with Sidak's multiple comparisons tests. TCRdb took over this immuneACCESS table, retaining in-frame rearrangements with V and J assigned. Such tables are incomplete; in checked studies, under half of the missing clones stem from an unresolved V gene, and the remainder is unexplained. For V, J and clone size, that table is used; D and trimming come from the DNA. This sample's table lists some 150,000 clones. The ten biggest clones cover 2% to 2.5% of the sample.

This sequence originates from an adult in good health. Source material: peripheral blood. Here the chain combines TRBV28 and TRBJ1-2; TRBD1 agrees with 7 junctional bases. The DNA sequence is as follows: TGTGCCAGCAGTCCGGGACAGCTTTTGTATGGCTACACCTTC. Translated, this gives CASSPGQLLYGYTF.